These 22 T cell receptor beta chains came from one sample sequenced in a study of spatial heterogeneity in lung cancer (dated by TCRdb to between 2018 and 2021). The sample's time point, from its label and the paper: sample taken at primary tumor resection. Libraries were made using 5' RACE. Sequencing used a NextSeq 500. TCRdb reran the public reads through fastp at Q25 and MiXCR, keeping productive beta chains. Every CDR3 protein is listed once, alongside the most common genes and DNA of its rows. The sample table lists about 8,400 distinct CDR3 sequences, 9% to 10% of them with a count of one. Roughly 25% of the sample comes from the top ten. The source was normal lung tissue next to the tumor, collected at surgery. Receptors were obtained from a male donor with early-stage non-small cell lung cancer.

In this sample, this clonotype turned up many times. V usage is TRBV7-3 and J usage is TRBJ2-3, with 9 bases lining up with TRBD2. The CDR3 loop spans 16 amino acids. Germline lookup yields CDR1 SGHTA and CDR2 FQGTGA. J gave up 1 base and V 4 bases, and 6 bases lay outside the gene matches. As DNA, the CDR3 is TGTGCCAGCAGCTCGATAGCGGGGGTGGGCACAGATACGCAGTATTTT. This gives the protein CASSSIAGVGTDTQYF.

This clonotype was seen only a few times. The chain couples TRBV7-6 to TRBJ1-1; D is possibly TRBD1 (6 bases). From germline, CDR1 is SGHVS and CDR2 FNYEAQ. This CDR3 comprises 15 residues. V lost 4 bases and J 1 base, leaving 13 bases between the germline ends. The CDR3 bases are TGTGCCAGCAGCTCATATACGACAGGGAACACTGAAGCTTTCTTT. Residues: CASSSYTTGNTEAFF. Full variable domain (outside the CDR3, taken from reference TRBV7-6 and TRBJ1-1): GAGVSQSPRYKVTKRGQDVALRCDPISGHVSLYWYRQALGQGPEFLTYFNYEAQQDKSGLPNDRFSAERPEGSISTLTIQRTEQRDSAMYRCASSSYTTGNTEAFFGQGTRLTVV.

This clonotype appeared many times. The chain carries TRBV4-2 and TRBJ1-5; D perhaps matches TRBD1 (6 bases). Trimming shortened V by 4 bases and J by 4 bases, and 17 bases separated the two germline ends. Germline V lookup: CDR1 LGHNA, CDR2 YNFKEQ. The CDR3 covers 16 residues. CDR3 residues: CASSLTITGKNQPQHF. The CDR3 bases are TGTGCCAGCAGCCTGACGATCACAGGGAAAAATCAGCCCCAGCATTTT.

The chain links TRBV18 to TRBJ1-1; D unresolved. The V gene's germline CDR1 is KGHSH and CDR2 LQKENI. The ends were cut back, 0 bases at V and 1 base at J, with 6 bases in the middle. This CDR3 is 14 amino acids long. The CDR3 nucleotides are TGTGCCAGCTCACCACCCGCGGGGAACACTGAAGCTTTCTTT. Amino acids: CASSPPAGNTEAFF.

This clonotype occurred many times. The chain carries TRBV24-1 and TRBJ2-1; D ambiguous. CDR1 KGHDR and CDR2 SFDVKD come from the germline V gene. V dropped 4 bases and J dropped 3 bases, with 3 bases sitting between them. The CDR3 totals 12 residues. This CDR3 reads CATSDFYNEQFF. Here the CDR3 DNA reads TGTGCCACCAGTGACTTCTACAATGAGCAGTTCTTC.

This clonotype was counted many times. This chain links TRBV7-2 with TRBJ2-5; the match to TRBD1 covers 9 bases. With V trimmed by 5 bases and J by 6 bases, 7 bases remained unmatched. This CDR3 has 14 amino acids. From germline, CDR1 is SGHTA and CDR2 FQGNSA. The CDR3, as DNA: TGTGCCAGCAGCACTACAGGGGGCGAAAAGACCCAGTACTTC. It yields the protein CASSTTGGEKTQYF.

The rearrangement uses TRBV9 and TRBJ2-7; TRBD1 agrees at 8 bases. The trim removed 6 bases at V and 6 bases at J, leaving 14 bases unmatched. The CDR3 extends over 15 amino acids. CDR1 is SGDLS and CDR2 is YYNGEE in the germline V gene. In DNA, the CDR3 is TGTGCCAGCATCCTCCAGACAGGGGTACGGGTCGAGCAGTACTTC. Its protein is CASILQTGVRVEQYF.

This clonotype rates as medium-sized. The chain combines TRBV12-3 or TRBV12-4 with TRBJ2-1; D ambiguous. The CDR3 is 13 amino acids. V gave up 7 bases and J gave up 5 bases, with 12 bases separating them. DNA for the CDR3: TGTGCCAGCACCACGGACGCTAACAATGAGCAGTTCTTC. Its protein product is CASTTDANNEQFF.

This clonotype has ten or more counts. This chain connects TRBV24-1 to TRBJ2-7, with TRBD2 identical over 10 bases. The CDR3 has 15 amino acids. Per the germline V gene, CDR1 is KGHDR and CDR2 is SFDVKD. V was pared by 6 bases and J by 6 bases, with 10 bases of the junction left unmatched. The CDR3 DNA reads TGTGCCACCAGTCCTAGGACTAGCGGAATCTCCGAGCAGTACTTC. Translating gives CATSPRTSGISEQYF.

This clonotype was detected ten times or more. The chain links TRBV5-5 to TRBJ1-1; D is uncertain. This CDR3 comprises 18 residues. The germline gives CDR1 SGHKS, CDR2 YYEKEE (reference sequence). The ends were cut back, 2 bases at V and 2 bases at J, with 22 bases in the middle. In DNA form, the CDR3 reads TGTGCCAGCAGCTTCGGCGGCTCCTACGCTGGAAGTAACACTGAAGCTTTCTTT. It specifies CASSFGGSYAGSNTEAFF.

The chain is built from TRBV6-5 and TRBJ1-1; weak D call: TRBD1 (5 bases). The germline V gene encodes CDR1 MNHEY and CDR2 SVGAGI. The V end lost 2 bases, the J end lost 8 bases, and 12 bases lay between the germline ends. The CDR3 consists of 13 residues. The CDR3 nucleotides are TGTGCCAGCAGTTACCGTGGGGGGAGGGAAGCTTTCTTT. Protein: CASSYRGGREAFF.

This clonotype was observed many times. This chain joins TRBV2 and TRBJ1-2; D perhaps matches TRBD1 (6 bases). Germline lookup yields CDR1 SNHLY and CDR2 FYNNEI. The CDR3 spans 15 residues. Trimming pared 8 bases from V and 5 bases from J, leaving 21 bases between. The CDR3 nucleotides read TGTGCCAGCGGGGCAGGGGCGCGAATGGGATATGGCTACACCTTC. Protein sequence: CASGAGARMGYGYTF.

This clonotype was seen repeatedly, ten times or more. The chain has TRBV5-1 and TRBJ2-2; TRBD2 is a possible D gene (5 bases). V lost 1 base and J 1 base, leaving 8 bases between the germline ends. This CDR3 is built from 15 residues. Germline CDR1 SGHRS, CDR2 YFSETQ. CDR3 sequence reads: CASSLIEGNTGELFF. The CDR3 region has the DNA TGCGCCAGCAGCTTGATCGAGGGGAACACCGGGGAGCTGTTTTTT.

This clonotype was counted at least ten times. This CDR3 is CASIDREKLKAFF. DNA of the CDR3: TGTGCCAGCATAGACAGGGAGAAGTTGAAAGCTTTCTTT. The chain joins TRBV7-9 to TRBJ1-1, with 7 positions matching TRBD1. CDR3 length: 13 amino acids. After removal of 7 bases from V and 9 bases from J, the junction contained 11 bases not matched to a gene. In germline, CDR1 is SEHNR, CDR2 FQNEAQ (reference sequence).

This clonotype was counted many times. This sequence joins TRBV3-1 and TRBJ2-7; D unresolved. Germline V gene lookup returns CDR1 LGHDT and CDR2 YNNKEL (reference sequence). CDR3 length: 13 amino acids. Trimming pared 3 bases from V and 0 bases from J, leaving 6 bases between. CDR3 in amino acids: CASSQRSSYEQYF. The CDR3 DNA reads TGTGCCAGCAGCCAGAGGAGCTCCTACGAGCAGTACTTC.

This clonotype was seen at least ten times. This rearrangement joins TRBV7-2 to TRBJ2-5; possible D gene TRBD1, 8 bases. V lost 4 bases and J 4 bases, leaving 25 bases between the germline ends. The CDR3 has 18 residues. CDR1 and CDR2 from the germline V gene are SGHTA and FQGNSA. The CDR3 loop reads CASSSPPRQGRARETQYF. CDR3 DNA: TGTGCCAGCAGCTCCCCGCCCCGACAGGGGAGGGCACGAGAGACCCAGTACTTC.

There are many counts of this clonotype. The chain employs TRBV7-2 and TRBJ2-7; 9 bases line up with TRBD2. The trim removed 1 base at V and 9 bases at J, leaving 13 bases unmatched. The CDR3 extends over 16 amino acids. The V gene's germline CDR1 is SGHTA and CDR2 FQGNSA. The CDR3 bases are TGTGCCAGCAGCTTAGGCCTGACTAGCGGAGAGGGCTCGCAGTACTTC. It yields the protein CASSLGLTSGEGSQYF. The complete variable domain, with remaining parts taken from reference TRBV7-2 and TRBJ2-7, reads GAGVSQSPSNKVTEKGKDVELRCDPISGHTALYWYRQSLGQGLEFLIYFQGNSAPDKSGLPSDRFSAERTGGSVSTLTIQRTQQEDSAVYLCASSLGLTSGEGSQYFGPGTRLTVT.

This clonotype was counted ten times or more. The chain employs TRBV7-2 and TRBJ1-1; D gene unclear. V was pared by 1 base and J by 5 bases, with 11 bases between. The CDR3 is made up of 14 amino acids. CDR1 is SGHTA and CDR2 is FQGNSA in the germline V gene. The CDR3 DNA follows: TGTGCCAGCAGCTTAGTGCCTGGGGAGACTGAAGCTTTCTTT. Translation: CASSLVPGETEAFF.

This clonotype is labeled large. The chain recombines TRBV27 with TRBJ2-5; D is ambiguous. The CDR3 sequence is 13 residues long. Trimming took 3 bases from V and 2 from J, leaving 7 bases between them. CDR1 and CDR2 (germline): MNHEY, SMNVEV (reference sequence). CDR3: CASSLRRQETQYF. The CDR3, as DNA: TGTGCCAGCAGTTTGAGGCGGCAAGAGACCCAGTACTTC.

This clonotype was counted between two and nine times. The V call is TRBV7-8, the J call TRBJ2-7; the D is unclear. In germline, CDR1 is SGHVS, CDR2 FQNEAQ. The ends were cut back, 3 bases at V and 1 base at J, with 16 bases in the middle. The CDR3 is 16 amino acids. The CDR3 protein is CASSFGHSELSYEQYF. The CDR3 DNA reads as TGTGCCAGCAGCTTCGGTCATTCCGAATTGTCCTACGAGCAGTACTTC.

This clonotype was observed many times. The rearrangement uses TRBV28 and TRBJ1-2; tentatively, D is TRBD1 (5 bases). This CDR3 spans 15 amino acids. Germline V CDR1 and CDR2: MDHEN, SYDVKM. The V end lost 6 bases, the J end lost 8 bases, and 22 bases lay between the germline ends. The CDR3: CASSPLSHGGFGYTF. The DNA of the CDR3 is TGTGCCAGCAGCCCCTTATCCCACGGGGGTTTCGGCTACACCTTC.

This clonotype was counted many times. This chain uses TRBV4-1 with TRBJ1-5; D uncertain. Between the trimmed V and J ends, which lost 4 bases and 7 bases, there was a span of 20 bases. CDR1 and CDR2 from the germline V gene are MGHRA and YSYEKL. The CDR3 extends over 16 amino acids. The CDR3 bases are TGCGCCAGCAGCCGCGTCTCCGGGATTCCAGGACAGCCCCAGCATTTT. It translates to CASSRVSGIPGQPQHF.